The entry below gives a single TCR beta chain sequence along with its context. Its antigen is not known. The CDR3 spans 12 residues. Germline CDR1 reads SGHNT; CDR2 reads YYREEE (reference sequence). V was shortened by 2 bases and J by 6 bases, with 5 bases between the two germline ends. The data were obtained in a study of cytomegalovirus exposure and HLA in healthy donors. General study points: In the analysis, some V segments, TRBV6-2 and TRBV6-3 included, were excluded as indistinguishable.

Primers for the PCR totalled 60 Vbeta and 13 Jbeta. The assay was immunoSEQ multiplex PCR, and TCRdb's table has in-frame clones only and misses some. The sample yields under 200,000 clones, around 67% seen once. The origin of this receptor is a woman in her late teens or twenties in good health and CMV-seropositive. The chain joins TRBV5-4 to TRBJ2-2; D is undetermined. Input material: PBMCs. This CDR3 reads CASSFGPGELFF. The CDR3 DNA reads TGTGCCAGCAGCTTCGGTCCCGGGGAGCTGTTTTTT.